A selection of T cell receptor beta chains follows, all from one sample in a study of blood T cell repertoires in COVID-19. The repertoire was sequenced with immunoSEQ multiplex PCR; TCRdb's copy has only in-frame clones and lacks some. The top ten clones hold 1% to 1.5% of a sample with around 380,000 clones, around 87% of them seen once. Sequencing input: PBMCs or T cells enriched from blood (not recorded which). These receptors came from a man aged 25 to 40 who had recovered from COVID-19. CDR3s include the opening cysteine and the closing phenylalanine or tryptophan. Each record gives: clone size, J gene, V gene, D gene, CDR3 protein, CDR3 DNA. The D gene is left open where the match is weak. Rows may omit the clone size; those that give it use once, few, many or a size class.

- | TRBJ2-2 | TRBV9 | TRBD1 | CASSVMGTVNTGELFF | TGTGCCAGCAGCGTTATGGGGACAGTTAACACCGGGGAGCTGTTTTTT
- | TRBJ2-3 | TRBV2 | TRBD2 | CASSQLAGGVDTQYF | TGTGCCAGCAGCCAACTAGCGGGGGGGGTGGATACGCAGTATTTT
once | TRBJ2-4 | TRBV4-3 | - | CASRPSTGIADIQYF | TGCGCCAGCAGGCCCTCAACAGGGATCGCGGACATTCAGTACTTC
- | TRBJ1-1 | TRBV3-1/TRBV3-2 | - | CASSYRNLNTEAFF | TGTGCCAGCAGCTACAGGAACTTAAACACTGAAGCTTTCTTT
- | TRBJ2-7 | TRBV12-5 | - | CASGLVQMNGISYEQYF | TGTGCTAGTGGTTTGGTACAGATGAACGGCATAAGCTACGAGCAGTACTTC
- | TRBJ1-1 | TRBV7-9 | - | CASSLAGRGNPNTEAFF | TGTGCCAGCAGCTTAGCGGGGCGCGGGAATCCTAACACTGAAGCTTTCTTT
- | TRBJ2-7 | TRBV7-9 | TRBD1 | CASSTTGYEQYF | TGTGCCAGCAGCACGACAGGGTACGAGCAGTACTTC
- | TRBJ1-1 | TRBV19 | - | CASMAKAGEAFF | TGTGCCAGTATGGCCAAGGCAGGTGAAGCTTTCTTT
- | TRBJ2-7 | TRBV7-9 | TRBD2 | CASSRTSASYEQYF | TGTGCCAGCAGCCGCACTAGCGCCTCCTACGAGCAGTACTTC
- | TRBJ1-1 | TRBV11-2 | - | CASSHFRENTEAFF | TGTGCCAGCAGCCACTTCCGGGAGAACACTGAAGCTTTCTTT
- | TRBJ1-6 | TRBV6-5 | - | CASSYEGSPLHF | TGTGCCAGCAGTTACGAGGGCTCACCCCTCCACTTT
- | TRBJ1-2 | TRBV18 | TRBD1 | CASSLGPGQQSYGYTF | TGTGCCAGCTCACTCGGGCCGGGACAGCAAAGCTATGGCTACACCTTC
- | TRBJ2-5 | TRBV3-1/TRBV3-2 | - | CASSRLGTEQETQYF | TGTGCCAGCAGCCGTTTAGGGACTGAGCAAGAGACCCAGTACTTC
- | TRBJ2-6 | TRBV28 | - | CASSFRSSGANVLTF | TGTGCCAGCAGTTTCCGGAGTTCTGGGGCCAACGTCCTGACTTTC
- | TRBJ2-1 | TRBV9 | TRBD1 | CASSRGDRLNNEQFF | TGTGCCAGCAGTAGAGGGGACAGGCTTAACAATGAGCAGTTCTTC
few | TRBJ1-4 | TRBV30 | - | CAWSVRRGGAVGEKLFF | TGTGCCTGGAGTGTACGTAGGGGGGGGGCCGTCGGCGAAAAACTGTTTTTT
- | TRBJ2-1 | TRBV10-2 | TRBD2 | CASRSSGGTYNEQFF | TGCGCCAGCAGGTCTAGCGGGGGGACCTACAATGAGCAGTTCTTC
- | TRBJ2-3 | TRBV7-6 | TRBD2 | CASSLAGGTDTQYF | TGTGCCAGCAGCTTAGCGGGGGGGACAGATACGCAGTATTTT
- | TRBJ1-1 | TRBV5-1 | - | CASSLATGIFDTEAFF | TGCGCCAGCAGCTTGGCAACAGGCATCTTTGACACTGAAGCTTTCTTT
- | TRBJ1-2 | TRBV7-3 | TRBD1 | CASSSQGTDGYTF | TGTGCCAGCAGCTCTCAGGGGACAGATGGCTACACCTTC
- | TRBJ1-1 | TRBV7-3 | - | CASSLTPLGLRNTEAFF | TGTGCCAGCAGCTTAACCCCCCTCGGGTTACGGAACACTGAAGCTTTCTTT
- | TRBJ2-3 | TRBV9 | TRBD2 | CASSVAAGGSTDTQYF | TGTGCCAGCAGCGTAGCGGCGGGGGGGAGCACAGATACGCAGTATTTT
once | TRBJ1-1 | TRBV6-1 | TRBD1 | CASSEGTVTAFF | TGTGCCAGCAGTGAGGGGACAGTAACAGCTTTCTTT
- | TRBJ2-1 | TRBV19 | TRBD2 | CASSIRTSGDHEQFF | TGTGCCAGTAGTATCAGGACTAGCGGGGATCATGAGCAGTTCTTC
- | TRBJ1-1 | TRBV6-5 | - | CASSYSSRGTTEAFF | TGTGCCAGCAGTTACTCGAGCAGGGGCACCACTGAAGCTTTCTTT
- | TRBJ1-2 | TRBV5-1 | TRBD1 | CASTLTGGNYGYTF | TGCGCCAGCACCTTGACAGGGGGGAACTATGGCTACACCTTC
- | TRBJ2-3 | TRBV2 | - | CASSEQSTDTQYF | TGTGCCAGCAGTGAGCAGAGCACAGATACGCAGTATTTT
- | TRBJ1-2 | TRBV2 | TRBD1 | CASCPDRGLRGYTF | TGTGCCAGCTGTCCGGACAGGGGATTACGAGGCTACACCTTC